The subject of this entry is one TCR beta chain. TCRdb used MiXCR to reprocess the 5' RACE reads, holding one entry per CDR3 protein. The table lists 200,000 or so distinct CDR3 sequences, 16% of them singletons, with about 2% in the top ten. This specimen comes from a study of T-cell memory formation after mild COVID-19. Germline V gene data show CDR1 as SNHLY and CDR2 as FYNNEI. The CDR3 runs to 16 residues. V was shortened by 8 bases and J by 0 bases, with 18 bases between the two germline ends. This chain joins TRBV2 and TRBJ2-3; TRBD1 or TRBD2 may be the D gene (6 bases each). Sequencing input: PBMCs or a T cell subset sorted from them (not recorded which). The sequence was collected from an adult woman who had mild COVID-19 (a few samples of this study predate the infection). Cell type and time point are not known. CDR3 nucleotide sequence: TGTGCCAGCCGAAAGGGGGGCGGTCCTAGCACAGATACGCAGTATTTT. Protein sequence: CASRKGGGPSTDTQYF.